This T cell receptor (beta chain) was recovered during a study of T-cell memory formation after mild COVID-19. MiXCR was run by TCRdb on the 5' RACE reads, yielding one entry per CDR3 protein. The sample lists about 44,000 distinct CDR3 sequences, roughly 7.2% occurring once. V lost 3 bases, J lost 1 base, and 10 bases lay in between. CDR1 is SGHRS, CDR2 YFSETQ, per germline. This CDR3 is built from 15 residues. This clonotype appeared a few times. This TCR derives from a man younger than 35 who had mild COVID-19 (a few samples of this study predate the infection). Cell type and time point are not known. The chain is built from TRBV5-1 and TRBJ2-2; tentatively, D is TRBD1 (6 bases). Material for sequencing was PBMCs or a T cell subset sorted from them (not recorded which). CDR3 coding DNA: TGCGCCAGCAGCTCTAAGACAGGGAACACCGGGGAGCTGTTTTTT. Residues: CASSSKTGNTGELFF.